This is a list of T cell receptor beta chains from one sample in a study of neoadjuvant anti-PD-1 for oral cavity cancer. Produced via immunoSEQ multiplex PCR; TCRdb's table is partial and in-frame only. The sample consists of over 11,000 clones, over 70% of them appearing once. The sample here was PBMCs, taken after nivolumab (anti-PD-1) treatment. These TCRs come from a person aged 40 to 85 with oral cavity squamous cell carcinoma. The CDR3 runs from the conserved cysteine through the conserved F or W. Each record gives: D gene, clone size, V gene, J gene, CDR3 DNA, CDR3 protein. The D gene is left open where the match is weak. Size is stated for part of the rows, as once, few or many counts, or as a class when the clone is expanded.

>-|-|TRBV28|TRBJ1-1
TGTGCCAGCAGTTTACGGTACACTGAAGCTTTCTTT
CASSLRYTEAFF
>-|-|TRBV5-1|TRBJ2-2
TGCGCCAGCAGCTTGGGAGGCCAGATGGCAACCGGGGAGCTGTTTTTT
CASSLGGQMATGELFF
>-|-|TRBV5-6|TRBJ1-5
TGTGCCAGCAGCTTGCAGGGTCAGCCCCAGCATTTT
CASSLQGQPQHF
>TRBD2|once|TRBV30|TRBJ2-1
TGTGCCTGGGGGCATATGACTAGCGGGGGTGAGCAGTTCTTC
CAWGHMTSGGEQFF
>-|-|TRBV6-6|TRBJ1-2
TGTGCCAGCAGTTCGCCCGCAGGGGTCGTCTATGGCTACACCTTC
CASSSPAGVVYGYTF
>-|-|TRBV6-5|TRBJ1-2
TGTGCCAGCAGTTACGCAGAGAACTATGGCTACACCTTC
CASSYAENYGYTF
>-|-|TRBV6-5|TRBJ2-5
TGTGCCAGCAGTTACTCCCCCCAGGGAGAGACCCAGTACTTC
CASSYSPQGETQYF
>TRBD1|-|TRBV28|TRBJ2-7
TGTGCCAGCAGTTCCTCCGGGACAGGAGGATCCTACGAGCAGTACTTC
CASSSSGTGGSYEQYF
>-|few|TRBV28|TRBJ2-3
TGTGCCAGCAGTGCCTTGGGGAGAGATACGCAGTATTTT
CASSALGRDTQYF
>-|-|TRBV28|TRBJ1-3
TGTGCCAGCAGTTTAGGGCCCACGATCTCTGGAAACACCATATATTTT
CASSLGPTISGNTIYF
>-|-|TRBV30|TRBJ2-2
TGTGCCTGGAGAGGGCAGGGGAACACCGGGGAGCTGTTTTTT
CAWRGQGNTGELFF
>TRBD1|-|TRBV5-1|TRBJ1-1
TGCGCCAGCAGCCCGGACAGGGGCCACACTGAAGCTTTCTTT
CASSPDRGHTEAFF
>TRBD1|-|TRBV4-1|TRBJ1-2
TGCGCCAGCAGCCTCCTGATAGTGGCAGGGGGAAATGGCTACACCTTC
CASSLLIVAGGNGYTF
>-|-|TRBV5-6|TRBJ2-2
TGTGCCAGCAGCTTGGACAGGAACACCGGGGAGCTGTTTTTT
CASSLDRNTGELFF
>-|-|TRBV30|TRBJ2-3
TGTGCCTGGAGTGGGGCTAGCTTGCGAGATACGCAGTATTTT
CAWSGASLRDTQYF
>TRBD1|few|TRBV7-9|TRBJ1-5
TGTGCCAGCAGCACCGGACAGGGGGGGATTCAGCCCCAGCATTTT
CASSTGQGGIQPQHF
>TRBD1|-|TRBV5-6|TRBJ1-3
TGTGCCAGCAGCTTCCCCGGGACAGGGGGCCCTGGAAACACCATATATTTT
CASSFPGTGGPGNTIYF
>-|-|TRBV5-1|TRBJ2-3
TGCGCCAGCAGCTTGGAGCGGAGCACAGATACGCAGTATTTT
CASSLERSTDTQYF
>TRBD1|-|TRBV6-5|TRBJ2-7
TGTGCCAGCAGTTACGGGGCAGGGGGCCCCTACGAGCAGTACTTC
CASSYGAGGPYEQYF
>-|-|TRBV4-2|TRBJ1-2
TGTGCCAGCAGCCAAGAGAACAACTATGGCTACACCTTC
CASSQENNYGYTF
>-|once|TRBV30|TRBJ1-3
TGTGCCGGATTACGAACCTCTGGAAACACCATATATTTT
CAGLRTSGNTIYF
>TRBD2|-|TRBV5-1|TRBJ2-1
TGCGCCAGCAGCAAGTCCCTAGCGGAGTACAATGAGCAGTTCTTC
CASSKSLAEYNEQFF
>-|once|TRBV19|TRBJ2-3
TGTGCCAGTAATCCCCCCACCACAGATACGCAGTATTTT
CASNPPTTDTQYF
>-|few|TRBV2|TRBJ1-1
TGTGCCAGCAGGAGCTCCACCAACACTGAAGCTTTCTTT
CASRSSTNTEAFF
>-|-|TRBV9|TRBJ1-2
TGTGCCAGCAGCGCCGTACAGGGTGTTGATGGCTACACCTTC
CASSAVQGVDGYTF
>-|-|TRBV7-8|TRBJ2-5
TGTGCCAGCAGCTTAGAGGGGACCCAGTACTTC
CASSLEGTQYF
>TRBD1|-|TRBV2|TRBJ2-7
TGTGCCAGCAGTGGGGACAGGTCCGGCGAGCAGTACTTC
CASSGDRSGEQYF
>-|-|TRBV19|TRBJ1-1
TGTGCCAGTAGTGTGAATAGGGCTGAAGCTTTCTTT
CASSVNRAEAFF
>-|-|TRBV5-5|TRBJ1-5
TGTGCCAGCAGCTTCGGAACAACCGGCAATCAGCCCCAGCATTTT
CASSFGTTGNQPQHF
>-|few|TRBV10-3|TRBJ1-5
TGTGCCATCAGTGAGTCCGTCCAGCCCCAGCATTTT
CAISESVQPQHF
>-|-|TRBV6-5|TRBJ1-2
TGTGCCAGCAGTTACCAGGGCGATGGCTACACCTTC
CASSYQGDGYTF
>TRBD2|-|TRBV6-5|TRBJ2-7
TGTGCCAGCAGGTCCGGGGGGTCTAAATACGAGCAGTACTTC
CASRSGGSKYEQYF
>-|-|TRBV27|TRBJ2-7
TGTGCCAGCAGTTCCGGGACGGGGTACTACGAGCAGTACTTC
CASSSGTGYYEQYF
>-|-|TRBV7-8|TRBJ2-1
TGTGCCAGCAGCTTTTACAATGAGCAGTTCTTC
CASSFYNEQFF
>TRBD1|-|TRBV6-6|TRBJ2-2
TGTGCCAGTAGATCGGGACAGGGCAACACCGGGGAGCTGTTTTTT
CASRSGQGNTGELFF
>TRBD1|-|TRBV14|TRBJ2-5
TGTGCCAGCAGCCACGCTACAGGGGGCTTCCAAGAGACCCAGTACTTC
CASSHATGGFQETQYF
>-|-|TRBV2|TRBJ2-1
TGTGCCAGCAGCGGACCCCCCGGGTTCGATGAGCAGTTCTTC
CASSGPPGFDEQFF
>-|-|TRBV19|TRBJ1-5
TGTGCCAGTAGCGCCTCCGGGTCGCTTCCGGGCAATCAGCCCCAGCATTTT
CASSASGSLPGNQPQHF